This is a list of T cell receptor beta chains from one sample in a study of early T cells in non-severe SARS-CoV-2 infection. TCRdb re-called the 5' RACE reads through MiXCR, storing one row per CDR3 protein. This table holds roughly 42,000 distinct CDR3 sequences, 12% found once. Sequencing was done on a sample of whole blood. The receptors shown here come from an adult who was a healthcare worker with PCR-confirmed SARS-CoV-2 infection or an uninfected control (not recorded which). The CDR3 runs from the conserved cysteine through the conserved F or W. A D gene is named only where the DNA matches it firmly.

>TRBJ1-2|TRBV19|TRBD1
CASRPPTGTGPNYGYTF
>TRBJ2-6|TRBV6-5|TRBD1
CASTRTGTSGANVLTF
>TRBJ2-1|TRBV7-7|TRBD1
CASSIHGQGNEQFF
>TRBJ1-1|TRBV6-2/TRBV6-3|TRBD1
CASSMGWGQPSNTEAFF
>TRBJ1-2|TRBV25-1|-
CASSETENYGYTF
>TRBJ1-6|TRBV14|-
CASSRARTDNSPLHF
>TRBJ2-3|TRBV9|TRBD1
CASSARTGSNTDTQYF
>TRBJ2-3|TRBV5-1|-
CASSLPRRNTDTQYF
>TRBJ1-6|TRBV4-1|-
CASSQVDRNNSPLHF
>TRBJ2-7|TRBV24-1|-
CATSDMSGEQYF